These 7 T cell receptor beta chains originate from one sample sequenced in a study of blood T cell repertoires in COVID-19. Profiled with immunoSEQ multiplex PCR; TCRdb holds only in-frame clones, not every one. The table records approximately 99,000 clones, about nine tenths of them present only once. Specimen: peripheral blood. Receptors were obtained from a human donor in a cohort sampled during active COVID-19.

The rearrangement uses TRBV29-1 and TRBJ2-3, with 7 bases lining up with TRBD2. V dropped 7 bases and J dropped 0; count of bases not matched to a gene: 7. The V gene's germline CDR1 is SQVTM and CDR2 ANQGSEA. This CDR3 has 14 residues. CDR3 bases: TGCAGCGCTCCTAGCGGAGCTAGCACAGATACGCAGTATTTT. Encoded protein: CSAPSGASTDTQYF.

The chain is built from TRBV29-1 and TRBJ1-1, with 7 nucleotides matching TRBD1. J gave up 1 base and V 2 bases, and 1 base lay outside the gene matches. Germline V gene lookup returns CDR1 SQVTM and CDR2 ANQGSEA. The CDR3 sequence is 13 residues long. CDR3 amino acids: CSVEQGGNTEAFF. The DNA of the CDR3 is TGCAGCGTTGAACAGGGGGGGAACACTGAAGCTTTCTTT.

This clone was observed once. The chain joins TRBV24-1 to TRBJ1-2; perhaps TRBD1 as D (5 bases). Deletions cut 7 bases from V and 4 bases from J, with 15 bases between. Per germline, CDR1 KGHDR and CDR2 SFDVKD. CDR3 length equals 14 residues. In nucleotides, the CDR3 is TGTGCCACCAGCGGACCGCCCGGGGGCTATGGCTACACCTTC. Translating gives CATSGPPGGYGYTF.

The rearrangement links TRBV3-1 (or the pseudogene TRBV3-2) to TRBJ2-6; 7 nucleotides align to TRBD1. The germline V gene encodes CDR1 LGHDT and CDR2 YNNKEL (reference sequence). The CDR3 totals 19 residues. V shed 0 bases, J shed 4 bases, and the junction held 12 bases outside the gene matches. The chain's CDR3 is CASSQDGGRGRRGANVLTF. The CDR3 DNA reads as TGTGCCAGCAGCCAAGATGGTGGTAGGGGGCGGAGGGGGGCCAACGTCCTGACTTTC.

The rearrangement uses TRBV9 and TRBJ2-3; D possibly corresponds to TRBD2 (5 bases). Trimming shortened V by 0 bases and J by 4 bases, and 9 bases separated the two germline ends. This CDR3 is 14 amino acids long. CDR1 SGDLS and CDR2 YYNGEE come from the germline V gene. The CDR3 DNA reads TGTGCCAGCAGCGTAGAGGGAGATGCAGATACGCAGTATTTT. Translation gives CASSVEGDADTQYF.

The chain joins TRBV7-8 to TRBJ1-1; D is possibly TRBD1 (6 bases). Germline V gives CDR1 SGHVS, CDR2 FQNEAQ. V was shortened by 6 bases and J by 0 bases, with 14 bases between the two germline ends. This CDR3 comprises 15 residues. DNA of the CDR3: TGTGCCAGCAGGCATACAGGGACCATGAACACTGAAGCTTTCTTT. It is translated as CASRHTGTMNTEAFF.

The rearrangement joins TRBV28 to TRBJ2-7; TRBD2 might be the D (5 bases). With 3 bases removed from V and 4 bases from J, the gap between germline ends came to 13 bases. Germline lookup yields CDR1 MDHEN and CDR2 SYDVKM. CDR3 size: 14 residues. The CDR3 is CASSFQGRGYEQYF. CDR3 coding DNA: TGTGCCAGCAGTTTCCAAGGACGGGGTTACGAGCAGTACTTC.